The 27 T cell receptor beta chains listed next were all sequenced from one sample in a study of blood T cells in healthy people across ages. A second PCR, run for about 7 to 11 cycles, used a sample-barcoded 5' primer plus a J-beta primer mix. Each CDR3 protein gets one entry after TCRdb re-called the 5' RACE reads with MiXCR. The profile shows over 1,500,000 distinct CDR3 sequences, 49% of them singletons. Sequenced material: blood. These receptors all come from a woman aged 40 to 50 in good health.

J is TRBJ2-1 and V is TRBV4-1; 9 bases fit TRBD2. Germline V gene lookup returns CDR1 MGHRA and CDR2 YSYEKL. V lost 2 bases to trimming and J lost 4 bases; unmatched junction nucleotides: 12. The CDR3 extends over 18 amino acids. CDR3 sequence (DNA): TGCGCCAGCAGCCAACCCCTCGCTAGCGGGGCAGTATACAATGAGCAGTTCTTC. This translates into CASSQPLASGAVYNEQFF.

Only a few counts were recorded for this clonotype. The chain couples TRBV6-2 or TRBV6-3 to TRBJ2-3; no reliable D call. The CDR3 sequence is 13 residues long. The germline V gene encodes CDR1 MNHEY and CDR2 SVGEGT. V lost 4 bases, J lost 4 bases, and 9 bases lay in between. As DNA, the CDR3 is TGTGCCAGCAGTTCTGTGGTAGCAGATACGCAGTATTTT. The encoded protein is CASSSVVADTQYF.

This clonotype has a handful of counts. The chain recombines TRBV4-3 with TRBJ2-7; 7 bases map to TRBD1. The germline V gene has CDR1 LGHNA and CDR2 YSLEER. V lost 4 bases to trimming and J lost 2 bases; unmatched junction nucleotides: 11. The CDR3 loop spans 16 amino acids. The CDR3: CASSPDDRTGTYEQYF. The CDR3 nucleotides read TGCGCCAGCAGCCCGGACGACCGGACAGGCACCTACGAGCAGTACTTC.

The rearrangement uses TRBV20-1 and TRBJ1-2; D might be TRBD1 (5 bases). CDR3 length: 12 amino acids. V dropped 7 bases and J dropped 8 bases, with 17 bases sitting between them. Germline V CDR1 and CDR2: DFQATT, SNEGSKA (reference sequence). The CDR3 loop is CSGWFGAGGYTF. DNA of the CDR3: TGCAGTGGATGGTTCGGGGCCGGGGGCTACACCTTC.

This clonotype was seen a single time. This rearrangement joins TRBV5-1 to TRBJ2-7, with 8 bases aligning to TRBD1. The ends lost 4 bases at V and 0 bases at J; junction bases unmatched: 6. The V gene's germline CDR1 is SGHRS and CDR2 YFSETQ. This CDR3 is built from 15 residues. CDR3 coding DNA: TGCGCCAGCAGCCCAAACAGGGGGGTCTCCTACGAGCAGTACTTC. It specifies CASSPNRGVSYEQYF.

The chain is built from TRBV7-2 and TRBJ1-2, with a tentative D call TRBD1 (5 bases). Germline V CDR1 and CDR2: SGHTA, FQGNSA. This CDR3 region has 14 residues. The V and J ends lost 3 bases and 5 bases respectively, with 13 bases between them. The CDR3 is CASSFRQLIYGYTF. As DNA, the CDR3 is TGTGCCAGCAGCTTTAGACAGCTTATATATGGCTACACCTTC.

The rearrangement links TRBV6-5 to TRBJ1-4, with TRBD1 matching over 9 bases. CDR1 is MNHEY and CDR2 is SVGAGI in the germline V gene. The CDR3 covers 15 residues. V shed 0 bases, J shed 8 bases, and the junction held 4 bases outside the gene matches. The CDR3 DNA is TGTGCCAGCAGTTACTCGGGACAGGGAGAGGAAAAACTGTTTTTT. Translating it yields CASSYSGQGEEKLFF.

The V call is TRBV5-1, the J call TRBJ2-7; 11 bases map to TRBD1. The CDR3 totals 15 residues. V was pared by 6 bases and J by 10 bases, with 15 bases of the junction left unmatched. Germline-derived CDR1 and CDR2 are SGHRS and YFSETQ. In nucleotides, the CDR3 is TGCGCCAGCACGACGATGGGACAGGGGGAAGAAGCCCAGTACTTC. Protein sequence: CASTTMGQGEEAQYF.

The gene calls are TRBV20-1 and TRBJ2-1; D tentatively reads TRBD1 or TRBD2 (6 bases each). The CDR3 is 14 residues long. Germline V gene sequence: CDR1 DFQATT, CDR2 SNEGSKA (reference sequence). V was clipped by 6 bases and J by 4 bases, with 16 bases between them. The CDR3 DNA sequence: TGCAGTGCACCTAGGGGGGTTGAGTACAATGAGCAGTTCTTC. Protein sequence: CSAPRGVEYNEQFF.

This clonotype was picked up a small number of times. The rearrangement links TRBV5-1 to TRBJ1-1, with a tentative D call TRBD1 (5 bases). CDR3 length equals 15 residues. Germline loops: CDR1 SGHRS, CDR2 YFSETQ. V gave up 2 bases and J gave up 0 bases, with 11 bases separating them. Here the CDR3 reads CASSFGAPMNTEAFF. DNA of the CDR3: TGCGCCAGCAGCTTCGGGGCTCCCATGAACACTGAAGCTTTCTTT.

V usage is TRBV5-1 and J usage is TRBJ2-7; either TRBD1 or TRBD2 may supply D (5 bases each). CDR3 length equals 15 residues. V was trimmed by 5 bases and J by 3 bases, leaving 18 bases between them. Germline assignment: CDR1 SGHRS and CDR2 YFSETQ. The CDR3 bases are TGCGCCAGCAGTCCTAGTTCCGGGACGGGCTACGAGCAGTACTTC. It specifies CASSPSSGTGYEQYF.

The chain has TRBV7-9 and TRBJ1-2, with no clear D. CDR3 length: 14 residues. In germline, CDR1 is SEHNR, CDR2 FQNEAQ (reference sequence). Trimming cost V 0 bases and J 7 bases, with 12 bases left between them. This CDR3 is CASSLASAAFGYTF. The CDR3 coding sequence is TGTGCCAGCAGCTTAGCATCCGCAGCGTTTGGCTACACCTTC.

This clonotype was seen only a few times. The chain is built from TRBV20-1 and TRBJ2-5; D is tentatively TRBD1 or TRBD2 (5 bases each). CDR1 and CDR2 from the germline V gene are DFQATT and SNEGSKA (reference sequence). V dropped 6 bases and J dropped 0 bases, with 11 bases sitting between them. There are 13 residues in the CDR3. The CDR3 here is CSARPGHQETQYF. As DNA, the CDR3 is TGCAGTGCACGGCCGGGGCACCAAGAGACCCAGTACTTC.

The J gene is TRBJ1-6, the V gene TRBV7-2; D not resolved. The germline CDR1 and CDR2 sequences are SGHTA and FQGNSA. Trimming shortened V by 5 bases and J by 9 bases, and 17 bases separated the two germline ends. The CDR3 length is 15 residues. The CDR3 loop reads CASSQEVGIGSPLHF. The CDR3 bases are TGTGCCAGCAGCCAAGAGGTCGGGATCGGTTCACCCCTCCACTTT.

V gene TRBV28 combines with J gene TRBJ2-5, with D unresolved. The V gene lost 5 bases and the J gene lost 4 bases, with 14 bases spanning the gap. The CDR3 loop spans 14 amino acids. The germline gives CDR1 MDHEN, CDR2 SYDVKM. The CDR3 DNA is TGTGCCAGCAGTCCTCTCGCGCCTATAGAGACCCAGTACTTC. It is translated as CASSPLAPIETQYF.

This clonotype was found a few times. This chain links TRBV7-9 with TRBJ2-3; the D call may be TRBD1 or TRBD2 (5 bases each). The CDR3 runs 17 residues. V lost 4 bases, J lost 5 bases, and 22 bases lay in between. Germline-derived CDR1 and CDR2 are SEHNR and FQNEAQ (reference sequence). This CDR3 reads CASSSRGRGAQEDTQYF. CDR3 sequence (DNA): TGTGCCAGCAGCTCCCGAGGAAGAGGGGCGCAGGAAGATACGCAGTATTTT.

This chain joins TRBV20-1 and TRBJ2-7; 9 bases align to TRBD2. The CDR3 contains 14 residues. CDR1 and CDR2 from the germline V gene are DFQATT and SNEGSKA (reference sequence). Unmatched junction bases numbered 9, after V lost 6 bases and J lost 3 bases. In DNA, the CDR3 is TGCAGTGCGGTAACGACTAGCGGTAACTACGAGCAGTACTTC. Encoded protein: CSAVTTSGNYEQYF.

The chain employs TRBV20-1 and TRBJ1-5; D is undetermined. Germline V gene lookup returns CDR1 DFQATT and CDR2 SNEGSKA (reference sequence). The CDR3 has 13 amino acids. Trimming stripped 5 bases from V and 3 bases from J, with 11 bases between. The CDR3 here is CSAPSRSNQPQHF. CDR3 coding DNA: TGCAGTGCTCCTAGCCGGTCCAATCAGCCCCAGCATTTT.

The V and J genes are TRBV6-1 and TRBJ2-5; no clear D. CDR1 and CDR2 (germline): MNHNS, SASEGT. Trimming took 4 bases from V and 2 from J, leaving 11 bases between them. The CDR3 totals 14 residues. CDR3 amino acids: CASSGYRVQETQYF. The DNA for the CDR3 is TGTGCCAGCAGTGGGTACAGAGTTCAAGAGACCCAGTACTTC.

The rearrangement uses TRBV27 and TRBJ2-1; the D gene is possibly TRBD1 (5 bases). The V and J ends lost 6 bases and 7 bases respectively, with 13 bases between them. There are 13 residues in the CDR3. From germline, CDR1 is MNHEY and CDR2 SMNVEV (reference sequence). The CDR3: CASRLDGANEQFF. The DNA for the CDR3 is TGTGCCAGCAGGCTGGATGGGGCGAATGAGCAGTTCTTC.

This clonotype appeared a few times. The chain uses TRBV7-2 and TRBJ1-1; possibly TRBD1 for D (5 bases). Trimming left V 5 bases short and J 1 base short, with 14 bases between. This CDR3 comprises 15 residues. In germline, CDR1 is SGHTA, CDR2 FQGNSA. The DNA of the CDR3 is TGTGCCAGCAGCCCTCAGGGAGGGAGGAACACTGAAGCTTTCTTT. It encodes CASSPQGGRNTEAFF.

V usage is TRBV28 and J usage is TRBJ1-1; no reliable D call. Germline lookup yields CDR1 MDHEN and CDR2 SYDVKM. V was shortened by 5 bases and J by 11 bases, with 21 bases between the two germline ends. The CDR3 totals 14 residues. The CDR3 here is CASSSPRTLNTAFF. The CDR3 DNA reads TGTGCCAGCAGTAGCCCCAGGACCCTTAATACGGCTTTCTTT.

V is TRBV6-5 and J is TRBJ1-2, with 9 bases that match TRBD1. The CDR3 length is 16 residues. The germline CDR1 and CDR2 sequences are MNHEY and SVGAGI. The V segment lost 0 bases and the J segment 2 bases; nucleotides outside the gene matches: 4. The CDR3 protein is CASSYSGTGSNYGYTF. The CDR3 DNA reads TGTGCCAGCAGTTACTCGGGGACAGGGTCGAACTATGGCTACACCTTC.

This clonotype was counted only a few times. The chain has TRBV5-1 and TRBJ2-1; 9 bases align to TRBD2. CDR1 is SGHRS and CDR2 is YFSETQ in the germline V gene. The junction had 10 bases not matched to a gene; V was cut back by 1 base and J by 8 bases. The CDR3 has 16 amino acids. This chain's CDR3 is CASSLRASGEFDEQFF. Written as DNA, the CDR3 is TGCGCCAGCAGCTTGCGGGCTAGCGGGGAGTTCGATGAGCAGTTCTTC. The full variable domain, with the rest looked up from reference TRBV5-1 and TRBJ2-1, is KAGVTQTPRYLIKTRGQQVTLSCSPISGHRSVSWYQQTPGQGLQFLFEYFSETQRNKGNFPGRFSGRQFSNSRSEMNVSTLELGDSALYLCASSLRASGEFDEQFFGPGTRLTVL.

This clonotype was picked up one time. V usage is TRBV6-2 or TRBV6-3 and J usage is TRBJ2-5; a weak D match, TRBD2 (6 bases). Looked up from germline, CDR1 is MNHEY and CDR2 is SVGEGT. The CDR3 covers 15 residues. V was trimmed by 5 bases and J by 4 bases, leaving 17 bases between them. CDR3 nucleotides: TGTGCCAGCAGTCCCCGGGGACTTTCCATAGAGACCCAGTACTTC. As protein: CASSPRGLSIETQYF.

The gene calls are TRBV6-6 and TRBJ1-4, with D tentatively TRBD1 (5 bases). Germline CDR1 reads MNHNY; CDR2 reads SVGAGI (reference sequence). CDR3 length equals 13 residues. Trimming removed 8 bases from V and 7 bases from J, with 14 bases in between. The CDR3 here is CASEGSIREKLFF. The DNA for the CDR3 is TGTGCCAGCGAGGGGAGTATTCGTGAAAAACTGTTTTTT.

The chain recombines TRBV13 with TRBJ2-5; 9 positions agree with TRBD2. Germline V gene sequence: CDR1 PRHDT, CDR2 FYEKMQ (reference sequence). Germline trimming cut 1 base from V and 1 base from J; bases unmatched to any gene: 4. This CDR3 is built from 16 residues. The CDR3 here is CASSLESRGGQETQYF. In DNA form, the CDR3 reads TGTGCCAGCAGCTTAGAGTCGCGGGGGGGCCAAGAGACCCAGTACTTC.